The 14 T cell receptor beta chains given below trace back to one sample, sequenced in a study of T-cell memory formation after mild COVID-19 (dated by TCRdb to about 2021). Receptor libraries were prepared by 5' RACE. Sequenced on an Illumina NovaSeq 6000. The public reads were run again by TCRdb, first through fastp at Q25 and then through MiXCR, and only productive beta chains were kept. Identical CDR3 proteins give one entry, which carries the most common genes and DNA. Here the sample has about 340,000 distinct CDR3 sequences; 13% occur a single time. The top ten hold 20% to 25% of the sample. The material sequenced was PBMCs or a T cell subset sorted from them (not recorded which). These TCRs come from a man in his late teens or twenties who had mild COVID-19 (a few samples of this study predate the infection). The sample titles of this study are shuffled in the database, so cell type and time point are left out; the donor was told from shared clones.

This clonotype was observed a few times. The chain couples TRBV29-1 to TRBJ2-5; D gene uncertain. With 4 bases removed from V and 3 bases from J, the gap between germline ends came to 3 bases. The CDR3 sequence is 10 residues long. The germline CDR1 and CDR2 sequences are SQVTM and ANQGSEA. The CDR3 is CSVVKETQYF. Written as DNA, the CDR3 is TGCAGCGTTGTAAAAGAGACCCAGTACTTC.

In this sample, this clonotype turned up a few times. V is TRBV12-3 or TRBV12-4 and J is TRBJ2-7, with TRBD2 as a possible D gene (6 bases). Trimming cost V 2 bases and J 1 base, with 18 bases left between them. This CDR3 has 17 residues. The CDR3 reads CASSLRGETRRSYEQYF. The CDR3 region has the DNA TGTGCCAGCAGTTTAAGAGGGGAGACTAGGCGGTCCTACGAGCAGTACTTC.

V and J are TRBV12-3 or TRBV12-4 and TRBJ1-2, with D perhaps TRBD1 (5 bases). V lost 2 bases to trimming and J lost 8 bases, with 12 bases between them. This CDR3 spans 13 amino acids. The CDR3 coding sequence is TGTGCCAGCAGTTTACTAGGGGCGTACGGCTACACCTTC. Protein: CASSLLGAYGYTF.

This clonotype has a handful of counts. The chain's CDR3 is CSVENPGYETEAFF. The CDR3 DNA follows: TGCAGCGTTGAAAATCCGGGGTACGAGACTGAAGCTTTCTTT. The chain joins TRBV29-1 to TRBJ1-1; D is ambiguous. V was cut by 2 bases and J by 5 bases, with 15 bases left in between. Germline V CDR1 and CDR2: SQVTM, ANQGSEA. The CDR3 totals 14 residues.

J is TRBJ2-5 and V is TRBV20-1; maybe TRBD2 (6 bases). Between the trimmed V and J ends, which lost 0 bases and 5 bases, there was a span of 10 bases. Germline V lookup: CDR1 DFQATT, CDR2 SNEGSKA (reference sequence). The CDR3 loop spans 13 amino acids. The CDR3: CSARDRERETQYF. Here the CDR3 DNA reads TGCAGTGCTAGAGATCGGGAGCGGGAGACCCAGTACTTC.

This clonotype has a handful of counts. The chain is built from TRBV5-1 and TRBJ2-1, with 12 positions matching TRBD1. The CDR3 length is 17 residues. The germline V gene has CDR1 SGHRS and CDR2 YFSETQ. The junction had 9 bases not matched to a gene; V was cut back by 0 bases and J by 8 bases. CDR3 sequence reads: CASSLGASGTGGDEQFF. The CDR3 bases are TGCGCCAGCAGCTTGGGAGCCTCGGGGACAGGGGGCGATGAGCAGTTCTTC.

CDR3 loop: CASSRPTSGRNNEQFF. CDR3 DNA sequence: TGCGCCAGCAGCCGACCAACTAGCGGGAGAAACAATGAGCAGTTCTTC. The chain carries TRBV4-1 and TRBJ2-1; 11 bases align to TRBD2. Germline-derived CDR1 and CDR2 are MGHRA and YSYEKL. V shed 4 bases, J shed 5 bases, and the junction held 7 bases outside the gene matches. The CDR3 sequence is 16 residues long.

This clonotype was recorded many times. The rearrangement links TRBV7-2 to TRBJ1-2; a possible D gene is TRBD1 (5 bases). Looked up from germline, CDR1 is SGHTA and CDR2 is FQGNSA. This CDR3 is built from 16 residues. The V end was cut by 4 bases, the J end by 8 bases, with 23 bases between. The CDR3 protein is CASSSRRSALAGGYTF. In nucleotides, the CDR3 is TGTGCCAGCAGCTCCCGTCGGTCAGCTCTTGCAGGGGGCTACACCTTC.

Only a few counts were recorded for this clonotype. CDR3 bases: TGTGCCAGCTCCTCCCAGGGGACCCAGTACTTC. Its protein is CASSSQGTQYF. V gene TRBV18 combines with J gene TRBJ2-5; a possible D gene is TRBD1 (5 bases). The germline V gene encodes CDR1 KGHSH and CDR2 LQKENI. This CDR3 contains 11 residues. V lost 6 bases and J lost 7, with 9 bases in between.

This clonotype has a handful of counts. CDR3 DNA sequence: TGTGCCAGCAGTCCCCCAGGGTTCTATGGCTACACCTTC. Translation gives CASSPPGFYGYTF. This chain uses TRBV12-3 or TRBV12-4 with TRBJ1-2, with D perhaps TRBD1 (5 bases). This CDR3 is 13 amino acids long. V was pared by 5 bases and J by 4 bases, with 11 bases between.

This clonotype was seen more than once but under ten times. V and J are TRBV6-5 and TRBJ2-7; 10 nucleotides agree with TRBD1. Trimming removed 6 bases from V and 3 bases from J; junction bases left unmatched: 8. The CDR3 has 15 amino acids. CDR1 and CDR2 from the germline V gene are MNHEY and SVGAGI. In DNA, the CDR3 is TGTGCCAGCAGACGACAGGGGGCCTCCCTCTACGAGCAGTACGTC. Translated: CASRRQGASLYEQYV.

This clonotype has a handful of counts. The CDR3 loop is CSVGEGGSEKLFF. The CDR3 DNA reads as TGCAGCGTTGGTGAAGGGGGTAGCGAAAAACTGTTTTTT. V gene TRBV29-1 combines with J gene TRBJ1-4, with D possibly TRBD1 on 6 matching bases. Trimming shortened V by 4 bases and J by 8 bases, and 14 bases separated the two germline ends. CDR3 length: 13 amino acids. The germline V gene has CDR1 SQVTM and CDR2 ANQGSEA.

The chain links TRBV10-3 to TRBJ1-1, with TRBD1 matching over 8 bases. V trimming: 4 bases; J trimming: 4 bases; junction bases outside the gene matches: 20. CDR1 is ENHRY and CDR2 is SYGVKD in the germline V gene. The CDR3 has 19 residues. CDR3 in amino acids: CAISGSPFRDRIPGTEAFF. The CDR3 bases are TGTGCCATCAGTGGCTCTCCCTTCCGGGACAGGATACCGGGCACTGAAGCTTTCTTT.

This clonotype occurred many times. CDR3 nucleotide sequence: TGCGCCAGCAGCCCCGAGCTAGGCACAGATACGCAGTATTTT. Amino acids: CASSPELGTDTQYF. The V call is TRBV5-1, the J call TRBJ2-3; D remains ambiguous. The CDR3 has 14 residues. From germline, CDR1 is SGHRS and CDR2 YFSETQ. V gave up 4 bases and J gave up 1 base, with 10 bases separating them.